This note documents a single T cell receptor (beta chain) sequence. Its target is not known. There are 17 residues in the CDR3. V lost 3 bases, J lost 0 bases, and 16 bases lay in between. The germline V gene has CDR1 MDHEN and CDR2 SYDVKM. Isolation of PBMCs gave at least 7 million cells per sample. A second roughly 6 to 11 cycle PCR used barcoded and J-beta primers. MiXCR, run by TCRdb on the 5' RACE reads, gives a single entry per CDR3 protein. This sample carries 750,000 to 850,000 distinct CDR3 sequences, roughly 25% of them seen once, and the ten largest clones take under 4.5%. This specimen belongs to a study of blood T cells in healthy people across ages. Study conclusions and caveats: Donors of long life had a larger count of naive CD4+ cells and greater diversity than aged donors.

These data were also reused for a study on T cells of mothers and their children. That paper states: Sample barcodes and 2-4 random nucleotides were added by the M1S primer of the second PCR.

Sequences were obtained from blood. This receptor was identified in a boy younger than 18 in good health. The rearrangement links TRBV28 to TRBJ2-3; D may match TRBD1 or TRBD2 (5 bases each). CDR3 DNA: TGTGCCAGCAGTTTCTACGGGTGGGACCCTAGCACAGATACGCAGTATTTT. Translated: CASSFYGWDPSTDTQYF.